The 22 T cell receptor beta chains reported below all come from one sample, sequenced in a study of PD-L1 blockade in urothelial cancer (dated by TCRdb to about 2017). The protocol used for the library was the immunoSEQ multiplex PCR assay. TCRdb stores this immuneACCESS table with in-frame sequences only. Part of the clones is absent; in the studies checked, under half of the shortfall reflects unresolved V genes, and no reason is known for the rest. The sample table contains around 110,000 clones; only one count was recorded for approximately 90% of them. The top ten hold about 1.5% of the sample. The sample's time point, from its label and the paper: peripheral blood 6 weeks after treatment start. This material consisted of PBMCs, taken around atezolizumab (anti-PD-L1) treatment. These TCRs come from a man in his sixties with urothelial cancer.

This chain uses TRBV19 with TRBJ1-1; D perhaps matches TRBD1 (6 bases). Between the trimmed V and J ends, which lost 3 bases and 6 bases, there was a span of 14 bases. Looked up from germline, CDR1 is LNHDA and CDR2 is SQIVND (reference sequence). The length of the CDR3 is 14 residues. DNA for the CDR3: TGTGCCAGTAGTATGCCAGGGGCTTTCCCTGAAGCTTTCTTT. It specifies CASSMPGAFPEAFF.

The chain links TRBV6-1 to TRBJ2-7, with D perhaps matching TRBD1 (5 bases). CDR3 length: 14 residues. V shed 10 bases and J shed 2 bases, with 18 bases lying between them. Germline assignment: CDR1 MNHNS and CDR2 SASEGT. In nucleotides, the CDR3 is TGTGCCATCCAGGACATCCCAGGCCCCTACGAGCAGTACTTC. This translates into CAIQDIPGPYEQYF.

The rearrangement uses TRBV6-1 and TRBJ2-7; D not certain. CDR1 is MNHNS, CDR2 SASEGT, per germline. V shed 0 bases and J shed 1 base, with 10 bases lying between them. This CDR3 has 15 amino acids. CDR3 protein: CASSEATANSYEQYF. CDR3 in DNA: TGTGCCAGCAGTGAAGCCACAGCAAATTCCTACGAGCAGTACTTC.

The CDR3 region has the DNA TGTGCCAGCAGCTTAACAGGGGTCGAGCAGTTCTTC. Protein: CASSLTGVEQFF. This sequence joins TRBV7-9 and TRBJ2-1, with TRBD1 identical over 7 bases. V was pared by 2 bases and J by 10 bases, with 2 bases of the junction left unmatched. The CDR3 spans 12 residues. Germline V gives CDR1 SEHNR, CDR2 FQNEAQ (reference sequence).

The DNA for the CDR3 is TGCAGTGCTACCCTGCGGGAGACCCAGTACTTC. Residues: CSATLRETQYF. This sequence joins TRBV20-1 and TRBJ2-5; D not resolved. The CDR3 is made up of 11 amino acids. Looked up from germline, CDR1 is DFQATT and CDR2 is SNEGSKA (reference sequence). V was cut by 4 bases and J by 5 bases, with 8 bases left in between.

The rearrangement links TRBV5-4 to TRBJ2-1, with unresolved D. The V and J ends lost 2 bases and 3 bases respectively, with 3 bases between them. From germline, CDR1 is SGHNT and CDR2 YYREEE (reference sequence). This CDR3 spans 12 amino acids. The CDR3 coding sequence is TGTGCCAGCAGCTTTCGCTACAATGAGCAGTTCTTC. This translates into CASSFRYNEQFF. The full variable domain, rest sourced from reference TRBV5-4 and TRBJ2-1, is ETGVTQSPTHLIKTRGQQVTLRCSSQSGHNTVSWYQQALGQGPQFIFQYYREEENGRGNFPPRFSGLQFPNYSSELNVNALELDDSALYLCASSFRYNEQFFGPGTRLTVL.

The chain links TRBV28 to TRBJ1-1; D perhaps matches TRBD1 (6 bases). V was shortened by 6 bases and J by 7 bases, with 15 bases between the two germline ends. The CDR3 has 13 amino acids. Germline V gene sequence: CDR1 MDHEN, CDR2 SYDVKM. CDR3 residues: CASSPGQSFEAFF. CDR3 sequence (DNA): TGTGCCAGCAGCCCCGGACAGAGCTTTGAAGCTTTCTTT.

The genes are TRBV9 and TRBJ1-1, with D hard to call. The CDR3 loop spans 15 amino acids. With 0 bases removed from V and 2 bases from J, the gap between germline ends came to 11 bases. Germline CDR1 SGDLS, CDR2 YYNGEE. The CDR3 region has the DNA TGTGCCAGCAGCGTAGAGGTCTCGGGTAACACTGAAGCTTTCTTT. It encodes CASSVEVSGNTEAFF.

The V call is TRBV28, the J call TRBJ1-2, with 7 bases identical to TRBD1. CDR1 is MDHEN, CDR2 SYDVKM, per germline. The CDR3 sequence is 13 residues long. J was trimmed by 5 bases and V by 3 bases; bases with no gene match: 3. CDR3 loop: CASSFQGVYGYTF. DNA for the CDR3: TGTGCCAGCAGTTTCCAGGGGGTGTATGGCTACACCTTC.

This clone was recorded only once. The genes are TRBV18 and TRBJ1-5; 7 nucleotides agree with TRBD1. With 3 bases clipped from V and 6 bases from J, the junction kept 2 bases outside the gene matches. Germline CDR1 KGHSH, CDR2 LQKENI. This CDR3 is 13 amino acids long. The DNA of the CDR3 is TGTGCCAGCTCACCGACAGGGATTCAGCCCCAGCATTTT. Translated, it gives CASSPTGIQPQHF.

This clone was seen once. The chain uses TRBV4-1 and TRBJ2-7, with 8 bases identical to TRBD1. The CDR3 is 15 residues long. The junction had 6 bases not matched to a gene; V was cut back by 4 bases and J by 1 base. CDR1 and CDR2 (germline): MGHRA, YSYEKL. DNA for the CDR3: TGCGCCAGCAGCCCCCGGGACAGGAGTTCCTACGAGCAGTACTTC. It translates to CASSPRDRSSYEQYF.

The V gene is TRBV2, the J gene TRBJ1-2, with 7 bases identical to TRBD1. Germline V gives CDR1 SNHLY, CDR2 FYNNEI. V trimming: 4 bases; J trimming: 7 bases; junction bases outside the gene matches: 21. This CDR3 comprises 18 residues. The CDR3 bases are TGTGCCAGCAGTGTGACCCTATACGGACAGGCGCCCGGGTTTGGCTACACCTTC. Residues: CASSVTLYGQAPGFGYTF.

V gene TRBV2 combines with J gene TRBJ1-4; TRBD1 aligns across 10 bases. The germline V gene encodes CDR1 SNHLY and CDR2 FYNNEI. The CDR3 loop spans 14 amino acids. Unmatched junction bases numbered 3, after V lost 6 bases and J lost 5 bases. The CDR3 sequence is CASRVGQGNEKLFF. The CDR3 nucleotides read TGTGCCAGCAGGGTGGGACAGGGGAATGAAAAACTGTTTTTT.

The CDR3 here is CASSDSIGRATDTQYF. CDR3 bases: TGTGCCAGCAGTGACTCGATCGGGAGGGCCACAGATACGCAGTATTTT. The gene calls are TRBV6-4 and TRBJ2-3, with TRBD2 identical over 8 bases. The CDR3 spans 16 residues. Germline V gives CDR1 MRHNA, CDR2 SNTAGT. The V gene end was trimmed by 0 bases and the J gene end by 2 bases; junction bases not matched to a gene: 4.

This sequence joins TRBV7-9 and TRBJ2-5; 8 nucleotides align to TRBD2. Per the germline V gene, CDR1 is SEHNR and CDR2 is FQNEAQ (reference sequence). The V gene end was trimmed by 4 bases and the J gene end by 2 bases; junction bases not matched to a gene: 3. The CDR3 is 14 amino acids. The CDR3 DNA reads as TGTGCCAGCAGCTGGAGCGGGGGACAAGAGACCCAGTACTTC. It is translated as CASSWSGGQETQYF.

V usage is TRBV11-3 and J usage is TRBJ2-4; D unclear. The CDR3 totals 17 residues. V was trimmed by 1 base and J by 0 bases, leaving 13 bases between them. CDR1 and CDR2 (germline): SGHNT, YENEEA. The CDR3 sequence: CASSLGESGLAKNIQYF. As DNA, the CDR3 is TGTGCCAGCAGCTTAGGCGAGTCAGGTCTAGCCAAAAACATTCAGTACTTC.

This sequence joins TRBV6-5 and TRBJ1-5; D is unclear. The CDR3 is 14 amino acids. The ends were cut back, 0 bases at V and 11 bases at J, with 14 bases in the middle. Germline assignment: CDR1 MNHEY and CDR2 SVGAGI. The CDR3 loop reads CASSYSNDITAQHF. CDR3 nucleotides: TGTGCCAGCAGTTACTCAAATGACATTACGGCCCAGCATTTT.

The DNA of the CDR3 is TGTGCCAGCAGCTCCGGGACAGGGGAGGTCGAGCAGTACTTC. Protein sequence: CASSSGTGEVEQYF. The V and J genes are TRBV6-6 and TRBJ2-7; TRBD1 matches 10 bases. The CDR3 runs 14 residues. Germline V lookup: CDR1 MNHNY, CDR2 SVGAGI (reference sequence). Germline trimming cut 6 bases from V and 6 bases from J; bases unmatched to any gene: 8.

The chain joins TRBV28 to TRBJ1-2; 8 nucleotides align to TRBD1. This CDR3 has 14 amino acids. CDR1 is MDHEN and CDR2 is SYDVKM in the germline V gene. V trimming: 5 bases; J trimming: 1 base; junction bases outside the gene matches: 3. The CDR3 bases are TGTGCCAGCAGTGTCGGACAGGGTAACTATGGCTACACCTTC. Amino acids: CASSVGQGNYGYTF.

This rearrangement joins TRBV27 to TRBJ2-5; 7 bases line up with TRBD1. The CDR3 is 18 residues long. Trimming at V came to 3 bases and at J to 2 bases, leaving 15 bases not matched to a gene. Germline values: CDR1 MNHEY, CDR2 SMNVEV (reference sequence). The CDR3 region has the DNA TGTGCCAGCAGTTTGGTCCCTGGGACAGTGGGGCGGCAAGAGACCCAGTACTTC. It yields the protein CASSLVPGTVGRQETQYF.

The gene calls are TRBV30 and TRBJ1-5, with 11 bases fitting TRBD1. V shed 0 bases, J shed 1 base, and the junction held 11 bases outside the gene matches. This CDR3 region has 19 residues. Germline V CDR1 and CDR2: GTSNPN, SVGIG (reference sequence). CDR3 DNA: TGTGCCTGGAGTGTAGGCGGGACAGGGGGGTTTAGGAGCAATCAGCCCCAGCATTTT. It translates to CAWSVGGTGGFRSNQPQHF.

The chain couples TRBV28 to TRBJ1-2; TRBD1 aligns across 8 bases. Unmatched junction bases numbered 11, after V lost 10 bases and J lost 4 bases. The CDR3 has 14 residues. Germline V gene data show CDR1 as MDHEN and CDR2 as SYDVKM. CDR3 residues: CATQTGAEGYGYTF. Here the CDR3 DNA reads TGTGCCACCCAGACAGGGGCGGAGGGCTATGGCTACACCTTC.